The 27 T cell receptor beta chains given below trace back to one sample, sequenced in a study of T cell responses to AZD1222 COVID-19 vaccine. Measured with immunoSEQ multiplex PCR; TCRdb has only the in-frame clones, and not every one. The sample has 150,000 to 200,000 clones, more than 80% seen once; the top ten hold roughly 3.9%. The sequences come from peripheral blood, collected on day 0 of AZD1222 vaccination. Receptors were obtained from an adult in good health.

This chain uses TRBV6-5 with TRBJ2-1, with 7 bases lining up with TRBD2. The CDR3 contains 14 residues. The germline V gene encodes CDR1 MNHEY and CDR2 SVGAGI. J gave up 3 bases and V 9 bases, and 8 bases lay outside the gene matches. This CDR3 is CASTPTSFYNEQFF. The CDR3 nucleotides are TGTGCCAGTACGCCGACTAGCTTCTACAATGAGCAGTTCTTC.

The CDR3, as DNA: TGTGCCAGCAGGCTCACGGGAGGCCAAGAGACCCAGTACTTC. Its translation: CASRLTGGQETQYF. This chain connects TRBV11-2 to TRBJ2-5; the match to TRBD2 covers 7 bases. Per the germline V gene, CDR1 is SGHAT and CDR2 is FQNNGV. The CDR3 length is 14 residues. V shed 6 bases, J shed 1 base, and the junction held 5 bases outside the gene matches.

A note on this clone: The sample has other DNA sequences that encode this CDR3 too. The chain's CDR3 is CASSSDRGTEAFF. CDR3 DNA: TGTGCCAGCAGTTCGGACAGGGGAACTGAAGCTTTCTTT. The genes are TRBV6-5 and TRBJ1-1; 9 nucleotides align to TRBD1. Germline CDR1 reads MNHEY; CDR2 reads SVGAGI. Germline trimming cut 4 bases from V and 5 bases from J; bases unmatched to any gene: 2. The CDR3 is 13 residues long.

The table lists this clone with a few counts. The V and J genes are TRBV7-9 and TRBJ2-2; either TRBD1 or TRBD2 may fit D (6 bases each). The length of the CDR3 is 15 residues. The V gene lost 6 bases and the J gene lost 4 bases, with 15 bases spanning the gap. Germline-derived CDR1 and CDR2 are SEHNR and FQNEAQ (reference sequence). The CDR3 coding sequence is TGTGCCAGCAGTCCCCCGGGGGCCCCCACCGGGGAGCTGTTTTTT. It specifies CASSPPGAPTGELFF.

This chain links TRBV15 with TRBJ2-7; D assignment may be TRBD1 or TRBD2 (6 bases each). The length of the CDR3 is 13 residues. Germline CDR1 LNHNV, CDR2 YYDKDF (reference sequence). With 8 bases removed from V and 5 bases from J, the gap between germline ends came to 16 bases. CDR3 amino acids: CATGQGRLHEQYF. The CDR3 nucleotides are TGTGCCACCGGGCAGGGGAGGCTCCACGAGCAGTACTTC.

There are a few counts of this clone. The CDR3 nucleotides are TGTGCCAGCAGCGAGAGGGGTAACACCGGGGAGCTGTTTTTT. It codes for CASSERGNTGELFF. This chain joins TRBV7-9 and TRBJ2-2; D possibly matches TRBD1 or TRBD2 (5 bases each). CDR3 size: 14 residues. Germline assignment: CDR1 SEHNR and CDR2 FQNEAQ (reference sequence). V was shortened by 5 bases and J by 2 bases, with 9 bases between the two germline ends. Full variable domain (missing parts from reference TRBV7-9 and TRBJ2-2): DTGVSQNPRHKITKRGQNVTFRCDPISEHNRLYWYRQTLGQGPEFLTYFQNEAQLEKSRLLSDRFSAERPKGSFSTLEIQRTEQGDSAMYLCASSERGNTGELFFGEGSRLTVL.

The chain uses TRBV7-9 and TRBJ1-1, with D unclear. V shed 7 bases and J shed 4 bases, with 7 bases lying between them. The CDR3 is made up of 11 amino acids. Germline V gene lookup returns CDR1 SEHNR and CDR2 FQNEAQ (reference sequence). As DNA, the CDR3 is TGTGCCAGCACCGTGTCCACTGAAGCTTTCTTT. It encodes CASTVSTEAFF. The full variable domain, in which reference TRBV7-9 and TRBJ1-1 provide the parts outside the CDR3, is DTGVSQNPRHKITKRGQNVTFRCDPISEHNRLYWYRQTLGQGPEFLTYFQNEAQLEKSRLLSDRFSAERPKGSFSTLEIQRTEQGDSAMYLCASTVSTEAFFGQGTRLTVV.

On this clone itself: At one end the junction does not follow the germline gene, possibly because of a read error. CDR3 bases: TGCAGCGTTGCCGAAGCAGGACTCTCGGATCTTTTAGACTTC. Protein: CSVAEAGLSDLLDF. The genes are TRBV29-1 and TRBJ2-5; a weak D match, TRBD2 (5 bases). There are 14 residues in the CDR3. Germline loops: CDR1 SQVTM, CDR2 ANQGSEA.

J is TRBJ2-1 and V is TRBV19; 11 bases fit TRBD2. This CDR3 comprises 13 residues. J lost 9 bases, V lost 4 bases, and 2 bases had no gene match. Germline loops: CDR1 LNHDA, CDR2 SQIVND (reference sequence). This chain's CDR3 is CASSTGLAGEQFF. The CDR3 DNA reads as TGTGCCAGTAGTACCGGACTAGCGGGTGAGCAGTTCTTC.

DNA for the CDR3: TGTGCCAGCAGCACCTTGGGACAGAATTCCTACGAGCAGTACTTC. Its protein is CASSTLGQNSYEQYF. The chain employs TRBV7-9 and TRBJ2-7; 7 bases agree with TRBD1. The CDR3 runs 15 residues. Per germline, CDR1 SEHNR and CDR2 FQNEAQ (reference sequence). Trimming cost V 5 bases and J 1 base; bases outside gene matches: 8.

This chain links TRBV20-1 with TRBJ2-3; D gene ambiguous. The CDR3 has 11 amino acids. CDR1 is DFQATT and CDR2 is SNEGSKA in the germline V gene (reference sequence). V gave up 6 bases and J gave up 7 bases, with 11 bases separating them. In nucleotides, the CDR3 is TGCAGTGCACATGAATCTAATACGCAGTATTTT. Translated: CSAHESNTQYF.

The chain joins TRBV6-4 to TRBJ1-5, with TRBD1 matching over 7 bases. In germline, CDR1 is MRHNA, CDR2 SNTAGT. With V trimmed by 6 bases and J by 0 bases, 20 bases remained unmatched. CDR3 size: 20 residues. CDR3 in amino acids: CASRTNDRVPDLYSNQPQHF. The DNA of the CDR3 is TGTGCCAGCAGAACGAACGACAGGGTCCCCGACCTCTATAGCAATCAGCCCCAGCATTTT.

The table lists this clone with a count of one. The CDR3 DNA reads as TGTGCCAGTAGTATCGCGGAAGTTAGCAATCAGCCCCAGCATTTT. This sequence encodes CASSIAEVSNQPQHF. The chain joins TRBV19 to TRBJ1-5; no clear D gene. This CDR3 region has 15 residues. Germline values: CDR1 LNHDA, CDR2 SQIVND (reference sequence). Trimming removed 3 bases at V and 0 bases at J, with 9 bases between. Variable domain in full (rest from reference TRBV19 and TRBJ1-5): DGGITQSPKYLFRKEGQNVTLSCEQNLNHDAMYWYRQDPGQGLRLIYYSQIVNDFQKGDIAEGYSVSREKKESFPLTVTSAQKNPTAFYLCASSIAEVSNQPQHFGDGTRLSIL.

This clone has a single count. The rearrangement uses TRBV6-5 and TRBJ2-6; D might be TRBD1 or TRBD2, each matching 5 bases. CDR1 MNHEY and CDR2 SVGAGI come from the germline V gene. This CDR3 has 13 amino acids. V lost 11 bases, J lost 2 bases, and 10 bases lay in between. The CDR3 loop is CARGDAGANVLTF. CDR3 DNA sequence: TGTGCCCGGGGCGACGCTGGGGCCAACGTCCTGACTTTC.

This clone was detected a few times. The chain employs TRBV3-1 (or the pseudogene TRBV3-2) and TRBJ2-3; 9 positions match TRBD2. Germline V gene lookup returns CDR1 LGHDT and CDR2 YNNKEL (reference sequence). The CDR3 loop spans 17 amino acids. The ends lost 5 bases at V and 1 base at J; junction bases unmatched: 10. CDR3 sequence reads: CASSESNSGSGTDTQYF. DNA for the CDR3: TGTGCCAGCAGCGAATCAAATAGCGGGAGTGGCACAGATACGCAGTATTTT.

This clone was picked up one time. The chain uses TRBV13 and TRBJ2-7; 10 bases align to TRBD2. The CDR3 sequence is 15 residues long. CDR1 PRHDT and CDR2 FYEKMQ come from the germline V gene (reference sequence). V was clipped by 3 bases and J by 0 bases; unmatched bases: 2. The CDR3 DNA reads as TGTGCCAGCAGCTTGGGACTAGCGAGCTCCTACGAGCAGTACTTC. It is translated as CASSLGLASSYEQYF.

The genes are TRBV7-6 and TRBJ2-2; TRBD1 is a possible D gene (6 bases). The length of the CDR3 is 16 residues. In germline, CDR1 is SGHVS, CDR2 FNYEAQ. V lost 1 base and J 1 base, leaving 10 bases between the germline ends. CDR3 sequence (DNA): TGTGCCAGCAGCTTAGAGGGACAAGGGAACACCGGGGAGCTGTTTTTT. Amino acid sequence: CASSLEGQGNTGELFF.

The CDR3 nucleotides are TGTGCCAGCAGTCGAGGACAGGGGAATTCACCCCTCCACTTT. Translating gives CASSRGQGNSPLHF. The chain employs TRBV7-9 and TRBJ1-6; 9 nucleotides align to TRBD1. Germline CDR1 SEHNR, CDR2 FQNEAQ (reference sequence). With V trimmed by 6 bases and J by 7 bases, 4 bases remained unmatched. This CDR3 is 14 amino acids long.

The gene calls are TRBV11-1 and TRBJ1-2; weak D call: TRBD1 (6 bases). Germline CDR1 reads SGHAT; CDR2 reads FQDESV (reference sequence). Trimming took 6 bases from V and 4 from J, leaving 9 bases between them. CDR3 length: 12 amino acids. The CDR3 region has the DNA TGTGCCAGCAGTGGACAGCTCTATGGCTACACCTTC. Its translation: CASSGQLYGYTF.

The chain is built from TRBV5-5 and TRBJ2-5; TRBD1 matches 9 bases. The CDR3 is 15 residues long. The germline gives CDR1 SGHKS, CDR2 YYEKEE (reference sequence). J gave up 4 bases and V 0 bases, and 4 bases lay outside the gene matches. The CDR3 loop reads CASSLGDRVGETQYF. The DNA for the CDR3 is TGTGCCAGCAGCTTGGGGGACAGGGTGGGAGAGACCCAGTACTTC.

V usage is TRBV6-1 and J usage is TRBJ1-2; 8 bases line up with TRBD1. CDR1 and CDR2 from the germline V gene are MNHNS and SASEGT. The CDR3 is 16 amino acids. Germline trimming cut 0 bases from V and 3 bases from J; bases unmatched to any gene: 6. CDR3 sequence: CASSEARTGYHYGYTF. The CDR3, as DNA: TGTGCCAGCAGTGAAGCACGGACAGGGTACCACTATGGCTACACCTTC.

To note about this clone: Different DNA sequences within this sample yield the same CDR3. The chain combines TRBV3-1 (or the pseudogene TRBV3-2) with TRBJ2-7; D unresolved. V gave up 3 bases and J gave up 0 bases, with 3 bases separating them. The CDR3 is 12 residues long. Looked up from germline, CDR1 is LGHDT and CDR2 is YNNKEL (reference sequence). CDR3 sequence reads: CASSQFSYEQYF. In DNA, the CDR3 is TGTGCCAGCAGCCAGTTCTCCTACGAGCAGTACTTC.

The chain carries TRBV28 and TRBJ2-7, with 9 bases lining up with TRBD1. The CDR3 runs 14 residues. Trimming removed 10 bases from V and 4 bases from J; junction bases left unmatched: 11. Germline CDR1 is MDHEN and CDR2 is SYDVKM. In nucleotides, the CDR3 is TGTGCCACTAATCCGGGACAGGGAACGTACGAGCAGTACTTC. Translated, it gives CATNPGQGTYEQYF.

This chain links TRBV5-1 with TRBJ1-1, with TRBD1 matching over 7 bases. This CDR3 has 13 residues. CDR1 and CDR2 (germline): SGHRS, YFSETQ. J lost 3 bases, V lost 6 bases, and 5 bases had no gene match. The CDR3 here is CASTLQGDTEAFF. The CDR3 DNA follows: TGCGCCAGCACTCTTCAGGGGGACACTGAAGCTTTCTTT.

For this clone: This specimen includes other DNA sequences encoding the same CDR3. The chain couples TRBV18 to TRBJ2-2, with D tentatively TRBD1 (5 bases). Germline V gene lookup returns CDR1 KGHSH and CDR2 LQKENI. V gave up 3 bases and J gave up 2 bases, with 7 bases separating them. The CDR3 loop spans 14 amino acids. CDR3 region: CASSPQGNTGELFF. The DNA of the CDR3 is TGTGCCAGCTCACCCCAGGGTAACACCGGGGAGCTGTTTTTT.

The CDR3 spells CASSSSSGRVADTQYF. The CDR3 DNA reads TGTGCCAGCAGTTCAAGTAGCGGGAGGGTTGCAGATACGCAGTATTTT. The gene calls are TRBV6-5 and TRBJ2-3; 11 nucleotides match TRBD2. Germline CDR1 reads MNHEY; CDR2 reads SVGAGI. V lost 4 bases and J lost 4; bases outside the gene matches: 7. The length of the CDR3 is 16 residues.

V is TRBV24-1 and J is TRBJ2-3; 9 positions match TRBD1. CDR3 size: 15 residues. Germline lookup yields CDR1 KGHDR and CDR2 SFDVKD. V gave up 3 bases and J gave up 4 bases; unmatched junction bases: 4. The chain's CDR3 is CATSDPRQGADTQYF. The DNA of the CDR3 is TGTGCCACCAGTGATCCCAGACAGGGGGCAGATACGCAGTATTTT.